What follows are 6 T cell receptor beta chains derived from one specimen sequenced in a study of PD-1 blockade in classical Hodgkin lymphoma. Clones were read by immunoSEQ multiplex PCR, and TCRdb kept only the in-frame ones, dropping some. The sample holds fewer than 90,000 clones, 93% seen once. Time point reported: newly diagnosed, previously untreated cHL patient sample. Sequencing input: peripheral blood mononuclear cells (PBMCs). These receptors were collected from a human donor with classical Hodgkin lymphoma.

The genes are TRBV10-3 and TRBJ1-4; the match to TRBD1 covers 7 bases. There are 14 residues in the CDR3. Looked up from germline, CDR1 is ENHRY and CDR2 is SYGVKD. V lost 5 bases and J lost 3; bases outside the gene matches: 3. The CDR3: CAISRDSPNEKLFF. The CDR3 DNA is TGTGCCATCAGTCGGGACAGTCCTAATGAAAAACTGTTTTTT.

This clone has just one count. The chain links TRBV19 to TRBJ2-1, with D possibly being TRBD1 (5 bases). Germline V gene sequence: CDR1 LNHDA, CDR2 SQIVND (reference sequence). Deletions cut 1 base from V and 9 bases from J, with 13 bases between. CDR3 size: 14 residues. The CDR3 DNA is TGTGCCAGTAGTATAGGGGCAGGCCAGGGTGAGCAGTTCTTC. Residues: CASSIGAGQGEQFF.

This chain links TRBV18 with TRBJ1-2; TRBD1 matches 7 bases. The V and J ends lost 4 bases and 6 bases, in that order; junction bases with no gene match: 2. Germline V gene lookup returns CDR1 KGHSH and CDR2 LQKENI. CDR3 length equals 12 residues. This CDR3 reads CASSRTGDGYTF. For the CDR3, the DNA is TGTGCCAGCTCACGGACAGGAGATGGCTACACCTTC.

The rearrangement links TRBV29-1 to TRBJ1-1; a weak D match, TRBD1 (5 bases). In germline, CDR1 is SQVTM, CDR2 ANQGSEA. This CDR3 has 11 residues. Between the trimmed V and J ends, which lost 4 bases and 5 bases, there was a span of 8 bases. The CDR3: CSVVRGTEAFF. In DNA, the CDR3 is TGCAGCGTTGTACGGGGGACTGAAGCTTTCTTT.

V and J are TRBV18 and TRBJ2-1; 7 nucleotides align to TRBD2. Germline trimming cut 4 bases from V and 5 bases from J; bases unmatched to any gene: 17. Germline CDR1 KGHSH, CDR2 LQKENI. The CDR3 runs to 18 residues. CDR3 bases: TGTGCCAGCTCACTTACCCGACTAGCCCGATACACGAACAATGAGCAGTTCTTC. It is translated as CASSLTRLARYTNNEQFF.

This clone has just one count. CDR3 protein: CASSESGVQPQHF. Written as DNA, the CDR3 is TGTGCCAGCAGTGAGTCAGGGGTTCAGCCCCAGCATTTT. The rearrangement uses TRBV25-1 and TRBJ1-5, with D possibly being TRBD1 (6 bases). The CDR3 sequence is 13 residues long. Per germline, CDR1 MGHDK and CDR2 SYGVNS. With 3 bases removed from V and 6 bases from J, the gap between germline ends came to 9 bases.